The 25 T cell receptor beta chains in this list originate from one sample, sequenced in a study of blood T cell repertoires in COVID-19. Sequenced by immunoSEQ multiplex PCR; TCRdb stores in-frame clones only, minus some. The sample shows just over 250,000 clones, 80% to 90% of them seen only once. Sequencing was done on a sample of PBMCs or T cells enriched from blood (not recorded which). These receptors all stem from a man under 40 with acute COVID-19.

This clone was recorded once. The chain carries TRBV4-2 and TRBJ2-3, with 8 positions matching TRBD2. Germline assignment: CDR1 LGHNA and CDR2 YNFKEQ. V lost 0 bases and J lost 1; bases outside the gene matches: 9. The CDR3 totals 18 residues. The CDR3 protein is CASSQDRGAGGRTDTQYF. CDR3 sequence (DNA): TGTGCCAGCAGCCAAGATAGAGGGGCGGGGGGTCGCACAGATACGCAGTATTTT.

Concerning this clone itself: Other DNA sequences from this sample encode an identical CDR3 as well. V and J are TRBV6-5 and TRBJ1-5; 8 nucleotides match TRBD1. CDR3 length: 14 residues. Germline CDR1 and CDR2: MNHEY and SVGAGI. Losses at the gene ends were 6 bases for V and 4 bases for J; bases not matched to a gene: 5. The CDR3: CASRRTGRNQPQHF. DNA for the CDR3: TGTGCCAGCAGGAGGACAGGGCGAAATCAGCCCCAGCATTTT.

The chain combines TRBV2 with TRBJ2-3, with D perhaps matching TRBD2 (5 bases). The CDR3 is 15 amino acids. CDR1 is SNHLY, CDR2 FYNNEI, per germline. V lost 8 bases and J 1 base, leaving 16 bases between the germline ends. CDR3 loop: CASWETGLGTDTQYF. The DNA for the CDR3 is TGTGCCAGCTGGGAGACCGGACTCGGCACAGATACGCAGTATTTT.

The chain recombines TRBV11-3 with TRBJ2-1, with a possible D match to TRBD2 (6 bases). Germline assignment: CDR1 SGHNT and CDR2 YENEEA. The ends were cut back, 4 bases at V and 1 base at J, with 17 bases in the middle. This CDR3 spans 17 amino acids. The CDR3 region is CASSSSSGSRSYNEQFF. Here the CDR3 DNA reads TGTGCCAGCAGCTCCAGCTCCGGGAGTCGTTCCTACAATGAGCAGTTCTTC.

This chain uses TRBV27 with TRBJ1-1; 7 bases line up with TRBD1. The junction had 7 bases not matched to a gene; V was cut back by 6 bases and J by 0 bases. The CDR3 has 15 residues. Germline V gene sequence: CDR1 MNHEY, CDR2 SMNVEV (reference sequence). The CDR3 reads CASRGTAPMNTEAFF. The CDR3 DNA is TGTGCCAGCAGGGGGACAGCACCAATGAACACTGAAGCTTTCTTT.

This rearrangement joins TRBV6-2 or TRBV6-3 to TRBJ2-7; 7 nucleotides line up with TRBD1. The CDR3 runs to 12 residues. Per germline, CDR1 MNHEY and CDR2 SVGEGT. Losses at the gene ends were 6 bases for V and 6 bases for J; bases not matched to a gene: 5. CDR3 nucleotides: TGTGCCAGCAGCACAGGGGTTGGCGAGCAGTACGTC. Protein product: CASSTGVGEQYV.

CDR3 in amino acids: CSASRQGSSYNEQFF. The CDR3 region has the DNA TGCAGTGCTAGTCGACAGGGGAGCTCCTACAATGAGCAGTTCTTC. The chain recombines TRBV20-1 with TRBJ2-1, with 8 bases aligning to TRBD1. CDR3 length: 15 amino acids. Looked up from germline, CDR1 is DFQATT and CDR2 is SNEGSKA (reference sequence). The J segment lost 0 bases and the V segment lost 3 bases, leaving 4 bases of the junction unmatched.

The chain is built from TRBV11-3 and TRBJ2-1; D perhaps matches TRBD2 (5 bases). This CDR3 comprises 13 residues. V was clipped by 8 bases and J by 7 bases, with 15 bases between them. Germline V lookup: CDR1 SGHNT, CDR2 YENEEA. CDR3 DNA: TGTGCCAGCCGCCCTTTCGGGGAGAATGAGCAGTTCTTC. It specifies CASRPFGENEQFF.

V is TRBV6-5 and J is TRBJ2-5; 9 positions match TRBD1. The CDR3 runs 15 residues. V was pared by 8 bases and J by 6 bases, with 13 bases of the junction left unmatched. The germline V gene has CDR1 MNHEY and CDR2 SVGAGI. The CDR3 here is CASGINTGGKKTQYF. The CDR3 bases are TGTGCCAGCGGTATAAATACAGGGGGCAAGAAGACCCAGTACTTC.

This clone has just one count. J is TRBJ2-1 and V is TRBV27, with D tentatively TRBD2 (6 bases). The V and J ends lost 6 bases and 1 base respectively, with 13 bases between them. The germline gives CDR1 MNHEY, CDR2 SMNVEV (reference sequence). The CDR3 extends over 15 amino acids. CDR3 region: CASRILARSYNEQFF. The CDR3 region has the DNA TGTGCCAGCAGGATCCTAGCGCGTTCCTACAATGAGCAGTTCTTC.

The rearrangement joins TRBV6-5 to TRBJ2-2; D call uncertain. V was clipped by 1 base and J by 5 bases, with 8 bases between them. The CDR3 sequence is 14 residues long. Germline V lookup: CDR1 MNHEY, CDR2 SVGAGI. DNA of the CDR3: TGTGCCAGCAGTTACTGGGCACGGACCGGGGAGCTGTTTTTT. Translation gives CASSYWARTGELFF.

CDR3 loop: CASSRTGVNYGYTF. CDR3 DNA: TGTGCCAGCAGTAGGACAGGGGTCAACTATGGCTACACCTTC. The chain recombines TRBV2 with TRBJ1-2; 9 bases map to TRBD1. CDR3 length: 14 residues. In germline, CDR1 is SNHLY, CDR2 FYNNEI. Trimming cost V 5 bases and J 2 bases; bases outside gene matches: 3.

V is TRBV18 and J is TRBJ1-1; 8 bases fit TRBD1. Trimming cost V 3 bases and J 1 base; bases outside gene matches: 4. The CDR3 runs 15 residues. Germline lookup yields CDR1 KGHSH and CDR2 LQKENI. The DNA for the CDR3 is TGTGCCAGCTCACCTTCAGGACAGGGGAACACTGAAGCTTTCTTT. It codes for CASSPSGQGNTEAFF.

Here the CDR3 DNA reads TGTGCCAGCAGCTTGCAAAATTCGGATGAAAAACTGTTTTTT. Translating it yields CASSLQNSDEKLFF. The V gene is TRBV7-9, the J gene TRBJ1-4; no firm D call. The V and J ends lost 3 bases and 6 bases respectively, with 11 bases between them. Germline V lookup: CDR1 SEHNR, CDR2 FQNEAQ (reference sequence). The length of the CDR3 is 14 residues.

V gene TRBV10-3 combines with J gene TRBJ1-5; D is uncertain. V shed 8 bases and J shed 0 bases, with 11 bases lying between them. The CDR3 consists of 14 residues. Germline V gene lookup returns CDR1 ENHRY and CDR2 SYGVKD. The CDR3 DNA reads as TGTGCCATCGGAGGATTATATAGCAATCAGCCCCAGCATTTT. Translation: CAIGGLYSNQPQHF.

The gene calls are TRBV5-1 and TRBJ1-1; D perhaps matches TRBD1 (5 bases). Trimming stripped 0 bases from V and 8 bases from J, with 14 bases between. Germline CDR1 is SGHRS and CDR2 is YFSETQ. The CDR3 extends over 14 amino acids. The CDR3 DNA reads TGCGCCAGCAGCTTGGAGGCGGGGCGGGCAGAAGCTTTCTTT. Residues: CASSLEAGRAEAFF.

This clone was found a few times. The V gene is TRBV11-2, the J gene TRBJ2-1; the match to TRBD1 covers 7 bases. Germline V gene data show CDR1 as SGHAT and CDR2 as FQNNGV. J lost 4 bases, V lost 5 bases, and 5 bases had no gene match. There are 14 residues in the CDR3. The CDR3 DNA reads TGTGCCAGCAGCACCCTGACAGGGTACAATGAGCAGTTCTTC. This gives the protein CASSTLTGYNEQFF.

The J gene is TRBJ1-4, the V gene TRBV7-2, with D possibly matching TRBD1 (6 bases). Trimming left V 5 bases short and J 2 bases short, with 12 bases between. CDR1 is SGHTA, CDR2 FQGNSA, per germline. This CDR3 has 15 residues. The CDR3 protein is CASSTDRVTNEKLFF. DNA for the CDR3: TGTGCCAGCAGCACGGACAGAGTTACTAATGAAAAACTGTTTTTT.

DNA for the CDR3: TGCGCCAGCAGCCAAGCCCCGGGACAGGGGATTCGAACAGATACGCAGTATTTT. Amino acids: CASSQAPGQGIRTDTQYF. The chain has TRBV4-1 and TRBJ2-3, with 10 bases aligning to TRBD1. The CDR3 runs 18 residues. Germline lookup yields CDR1 MGHRA and CDR2 YSYEKL. Germline trimming cut 1 base from V and 3 bases from J; bases unmatched to any gene: 10.

This chain joins TRBV19 and TRBJ2-3; D remains unclear. Trimming removed 10 bases from V and 4 bases from J, with 18 bases in between. The CDR3 is 14 amino acids. The V gene's germline CDR1 is LNHDA and CDR2 SQIVND (reference sequence). The CDR3: CATAGVSHSDTQYF. The CDR3 DNA is TGTGCCACGGCCGGAGTCTCCCACTCAGATACGCAGTATTTT. Looking up the rest from reference TRBV19 and TRBJ2-3 gives the full variable domain: DGGITQSPKYLFRKEGQNVTLSCEQNLNHDAMYWYRQDPGQGLRLIYYSQIVNDFQKGDIAEGYSVSREKKESFPLTVTSAQKNPTAFYLCATAGVSHSDTQYFGPGTRLTVL.

The chain is built from TRBV29-1 and TRBJ1-3; D uncertain. The CDR3 spans 12 residues. In germline, CDR1 is SQVTM, CDR2 ANQGSEA. Trimming pared 8 bases from V and 0 bases from J, leaving 8 bases between. CDR3 in DNA: TGCAGCATAATTTACTCTGGAAACACCATATATTTT. Its protein is CSIIYSGNTIYF.

V and J are TRBV2 and TRBJ1-2; weak D call: TRBD1 (6 bases). Trimming cost V 6 bases and J 2 bases, with 10 bases left between them. CDR1 SNHLY and CDR2 FYNNEI come from the germline V gene. The CDR3 loop spans 13 amino acids. The CDR3 nucleotides are TGTGCCAGCAGCCCAGGGGTGAACTATGGCTACACCTTC. The encoded protein is CASSPGVNYGYTF.

The chain employs TRBV28 and TRBJ2-2; tentative D call: TRBD2 (6 bases). CDR1 is MDHEN and CDR2 is SYDVKM in the germline V gene. V lost 8 bases, J lost 4 bases, and 14 bases lay in between. The CDR3 sequence is 14 residues long. The CDR3 DNA sequence: TGTGCCAGCGGGGTGGTCGGGGGCACCGGGGAGCTGTTTTTT. This codes for CASGVVGGTGELFF.

The gene calls are TRBV5-1 and TRBJ2-6; 10 bases are shared with TRBD1. There are 18 residues in the CDR3. The J segment lost 0 bases and the V segment lost 4 bases, leaving 7 bases of the junction unmatched. CDR1 SGHRS and CDR2 YFSETQ come from the germline V gene. CDR3 sequence (DNA): TGCGCCAGCAGCGTAACCGGGACAGGGGCCTCTGGGGCCAACGTCCTGACTTTC. Amino acid sequence: CASSVTGTGASGANVLTF.

The CDR3 loop reads CATTVFSTDTQYF. The CDR3 DNA follows: TGTGCCACCACAGTCTTTAGCACAGATACGCAGTATTTT. J is TRBJ2-3 and V is TRBV7-2, with no clear D. Trimming took off 10 bases at V and 0 bases at J, with 11 bases between the two ends. Per germline, CDR1 SGHTA and CDR2 FQGNSA. CDR3 length: 13 residues.